A single sample is the source of the 19 T cell receptor beta chains below, sequenced in a study of type 1 and type 2 diabetes patients. PCR was run on genomic DNA. Multiplex PCR with 30 forward and 13 reverse primers amplified the TCR beta CDR3. TCRdb itself ran the multiplex PCR reads through MiXCR, one entry per CDR3 protein. This table has fewer than 350,000 distinct CDR3 sequences, more than 40% appearing once. Sequencing input: peripheral blood mononuclear cells (PBMCs). The source is a man between 18 and 29 years old with type 2 diabetes.

The chain uses TRBV11-3 and TRBJ2-5, with D tentatively TRBD2 (5 bases). The V and J ends lost 5 bases and 12 bases respectively, with 19 bases between them. The CDR3 runs 13 residues. Germline V lookup: CDR1 SGHNT, CDR2 YENEEA. DNA of the CDR3: TGTGCCAGCAGCGGAGCCACAGAAAACGGGAAGTACTTC. Its translation: CASSGATENGKYF.

J is TRBJ1-4 and V is TRBV25-1, with D perhaps TRBD1 (6 bases). V was trimmed by 7 bases and J by 11 bases, leaving 20 bases between them. The germline CDR1 and CDR2 sequences are MGHDK and SYGVNS. The CDR3 covers 14 residues. CDR3 residues: CASTPEGGSGKLFF. CDR3 bases: TGTGCCAGCACCCCCGAGGGGGGGTCGGGGAAACTGTTTTTT.

This clonotype was seen a handful of times. J is TRBJ1-5 and V is TRBV20-1, with unresolved D. CDR1 DFQATT and CDR2 SNEGSKA come from the germline V gene (reference sequence). The CDR3 sequence is 12 residues long. V gave up 6 bases and J gave up 0 bases, with 6 bases separating them. The DNA for the CDR3 is TGCAGTGCCTGGTATAGCAATCAGCCCCAGCATTTT. Its protein product is CSAWYSNQPQHF.

The chain carries TRBV28 and TRBJ1-2, with 7 bases lining up with TRBD1. CDR1 is MDHEN and CDR2 is SYDVKM in the germline V gene. The CDR3 is 14 amino acids. J lost 10 bases, V lost 8 bases, and 16 bases had no gene match. In DNA form, the CDR3 reads TGTGCCAGCTTACCCTCCGATAAGACAGGGTTCTACACCTTC. Amino acid sequence: CASLPSDKTGFYTF.

The rearrangement joins TRBV7-2 to TRBJ2-7; 7 bases match TRBD1. Germline V gene sequence: CDR1 SGHTA, CDR2 FQGNSA. The CDR3 is made up of 15 amino acids. The V gene end was trimmed by 11 bases and the J gene end by 5 bases; junction bases not matched to a gene: 18. CDR3 DNA: TGTGCCTGGACGATGTCCTCCGGGACAGCTCACGAGCAGTACTTC. It specifies CAWTMSSGTAHEQYF.

J is TRBJ1-1 and V is TRBV25-1; D unresolved. CDR1 is MGHDK and CDR2 is SYGVNS in the germline V gene. V was shortened by 6 bases and J by 0 bases, with 11 bases between the two germline ends. This CDR3 has 14 amino acids. The CDR3 bases are TGTGCCAGCAGCGGTCCAGACGTGAACACTGAAGCTTTCTTT. Protein: CASSGPDVNTEAFF.

This chain joins TRBV19 and TRBJ2-1; tentative D call: TRBD2 (6 bases). The CDR3 loop spans 13 amino acids. Germline V CDR1 and CDR2: LNHDA, SQIVND (reference sequence). Trimming pared 3 bases from V and 9 bases from J, leaving 12 bases between. CDR3 coding DNA: TGTGCCAGTAGTATGGGACTTAGGGGTGAGCAGTTCTTC. Translating gives CASSMGLRGEQFF.

This clonotype was counted between two and nine times. The V gene is TRBV30, the J gene TRBJ2-3; D is unresolved. With 0 bases removed from V and 4 bases from J, the gap between germline ends came to 11 bases. The CDR3 runs to 14 residues. CDR1 is GTSNPN and CDR2 is SVGIG in the germline V gene (reference sequence). Here the CDR3 reads CAWSVLEPADTQYF. The CDR3 bases are TGTGCCTGGAGTGTACTTGAGCCAGCAGATACGCAGTATTTT.

This clonotype was observed a single time. A read error may account for a junction end that differs from germline. This chain connects TRBV4-1 to TRBJ2-2; TRBD2 is a possible D gene (6 bases). The CDR3 length is 17 residues. Germline-derived CDR1 and CDR2 are MGHRA and YSYEKL. CDR3 sequence: CASSQHPWWERVGELFF. In DNA, the CDR3 is TGTGCCAGCAGCCAACACCCTTGGTGGGAGCGGGTCGGGGAGCTGTTTTTT.

The chain joins TRBV4-3 to TRBJ1-4; D not certain. The germline V gene has CDR1 LGHNA and CDR2 YSLEER. The V gene lost 4 bases and the J gene lost 6 bases, with 12 bases spanning the gap. The CDR3 spans 14 residues. The CDR3 nucleotides read TGCGCCAGCAGCCCCTCCGCCGGGGATGAAAAACTGTTTTTT. Protein product: CASSPSAGDEKLFF.

This clonotype showed up just a few times. The chain joins TRBV2 to TRBJ2-1; D may be TRBD1 (6 bases). The CDR3 contains 13 residues. Trimming shortened V by 4 bases and J by 5 bases, and 9 bases separated the two germline ends. The V gene's germline CDR1 is SNHLY and CDR2 FYNNEI. The CDR3 DNA sequence: TGTGCCAGCAGTGTGGACAGCCACAATGAGCAGTTCTTC. This sequence encodes CASSVDSHNEQFF.

The rearrangement joins TRBV27 to TRBJ2-2, with TRBD2 matching 7 bases. Germline assignment: CDR1 MNHEY and CDR2 SMNVEV (reference sequence). The trim removed 5 bases at V and 5 bases at J, leaving 8 bases unmatched. The CDR3 spans 15 residues. CDR3 sequence: CASSGGRERTGELFF. CDR3 nucleotides: TGTGCCAGCAGTGGTGGGAGGGAACGGACCGGGGAGCTGTTTTTT.

The J gene is TRBJ2-7, the V gene TRBV12-3 or TRBV12-4, with 7 bases that match TRBD2. There are 14 residues in the CDR3. J gave up 0 bases and V 5 bases, and 4 bases lay outside the gene matches. CDR3 nucleotide sequence: TGTGCCAGCAGTGCGGGAGTGCTCTCCTACGAGCAGTACTTC. Translation gives CASSAGVLSYEQYF.

In this sample, this clonotype turned up a few times. This chain uses TRBV10-2 with TRBJ1-2, with a tentative D call TRBD1 (5 bases). This CDR3 has 14 residues. Germline CDR1 reads WSHSY; CDR2 reads SAAADI. V was clipped by 1 base and J by 2 bases, with 8 bases between them. The CDR3 nucleotides read TGCGCCAGCAGTGAGTGGAGGGGAAACTATGGCTACACCTTC. Its translation is CASSEWRGNYGYTF.

The chain joins TRBV28 to TRBJ2-1; a weak D match, TRBD1 (6 bases). This CDR3 is 14 amino acids long. Germline V gene data show CDR1 as MDHEN and CDR2 as SYDVKM. The V end was cut by 9 bases, the J end by 7 bases, with 19 bases between. As DNA, the CDR3 is TGTGCCAGTGCAGGGACAACCCAAAGTAATGAGCAGTTCTTC. Its translation: CASAGTTQSNEQFF.

This clonotype has just one count. This sequence joins TRBV20-1 and TRBJ1-2; 12 bases align to TRBD1. The CDR3 length is 12 residues. J was trimmed by 8 bases and V by 7 bases; bases with no gene match: 5. Germline V lookup: CDR1 DFQATT, CDR2 SNEGSKA (reference sequence). The CDR3 region is CSVAGTGGGYTF. The CDR3 region has the DNA TGCAGTGTGGCCGGGACAGGGGGCGGCTACACCTTC.

This chain uses TRBV28 with TRBJ2-2, with D possibly being TRBD1 or TRBD2 (6 bases each). Germline CDR1 and CDR2: MDHEN and SYDVKM. V was clipped by 11 bases and J by 8 bases, with 18 bases between them. This CDR3 is 13 amino acids long. CDR3 region: CAGRSGAGGELFF. In nucleotides, the CDR3 is TGTGCCGGCCGGTCGGGGGCGGGTGGGGAGCTGTTTTTT.

The V call is TRBV19, the J call TRBJ1-1; D perhaps matches TRBD1 (6 bases). V was shortened by 3 bases and J by 7 bases, with 12 bases between the two germline ends. Germline V gene lookup returns CDR1 LNHDA and CDR2 SQIVND (reference sequence). CDR3 length: 13 residues. The CDR3, as DNA: TGTGCCAGTAGTATCGGGGGGCAGATTGAAGCTTTCTTT. This encodes CASSIGGQIEAFF.

The chain has TRBV2 and TRBJ1-1; the D gene is possibly TRBD1 (5 bases). CDR3 length: 13 amino acids. Trimming pared 8 bases from V and 7 bases from J, leaving 17 bases between. The germline gives CDR1 SNHLY, CDR2 FYNNEI. The DNA for the CDR3 is TGTGCCAGCCCGCAAGGAGGAACAGGTGAAGCTTTCTTT. Translation: CASPQGGTGEAFF.